The rows below give T cell receptor beta chains drawn from one sample of a study of T-cell reconstitution after alpha-beta-depleted transplantation in children. MiXCR, applied by TCRdb to the PCR reads, yields one record per CDR3 protein. The sample records about 70,000 distinct CDR3 sequences, under 13% being singletons. Specimen: PBMCs, collected before TCRalphabeta/CD19-depleted stem cell transplant. These receptors were collected from a boy aged 5-17 years with acute myeloid leukemia, due to receive a stem cell transplant. The conserved cysteine and the conserved F or W are not part of the CDR3 here. D genes are given only for firm matches.

d_gene,j_gene,v_gene,CDR3aa
-,TRBJ1-4,TRBV5-6,ASSLGLSGTGNEKLF
TRBD2,TRBJ2-3,TRBV5-1,ASSLALLAGGSTDTQY
TRBD1,TRBJ2-1,TRBV5-1,ASSLVVRQGANEQF
-,TRBJ1-3,TRBV5-1,ASSSSGAGNTIY
-,TRBJ2-2,TRBV7-3,ASSSLTSSAGELF
TRBD1,TRBJ1-1,TRBV6-2/TRBV6-3,ASNQGETTEAF
TRBD1,TRBJ1-5,TRBV12-3/TRBV12-4,ASSLEPGQGGQPQH
TRBD2,TRBJ2-2,TRBV20-1,SARALAGGPTNTGELF
TRBD2,TRBJ2-3,TRBV10-3,AISESIATSGTSGHTDTQY
-,TRBJ1-5,TRBV20-1,SAILGGSSNQPQH
-,-,TRBV29-1,SASDLRSEQY
-,TRBJ1-1,TRBV3-1,ASSQRGLSTEAF
-,TRBJ2-2,TRBV29-1,SGRENTGELF
-,TRBJ1-3,TRBV9,ASSVPRPGNTIY
-,TRBJ2-1,TRBV5-5,ASSLGSSYNEQF
TRBD2,TRBJ2-1,TRBV20-1,SAKLAGGTYNEQF
TRBD2,TRBJ2-7,TRBV4-2,ASSQITSGSYEQY
-,TRBJ2-2,TRBV7-9,ASSPPLNTGELF
TRBD2,TRBJ2-1,TRBV11-2,ASSTWTSGENEQF
TRBD2,TRBJ2-3,TRBV7-8,ASSLVSTSGRGKTDTQY
TRBD2,TRBJ2-3,TRBV11-2,ASSFWGSGGATRDTQY
-,TRBJ2-2,TRBV29-1,SVKVPGVNTGELF
TRBD1,TRBJ1-5,TRBV28,ATSQGSNQPQH
-,TRBJ1-1,TRBV20-1,SARGVTEAF
-,TRBJ1-6,TRBV6-1,ASSLGVTQSSYNSPLH
-,TRBJ1-1,TRBV12-3/TRBV12-4,ASSIRGNTEAF
TRBD2,TRBJ2-3,TRBV7-3,ASSLRTSGTSLDTQY
-,TRBJ2-3,TRBV4-2,ASSEKTTATDTQY
-,TRBJ1-2,TRBV12-3/TRBV12-4,ASSLAGDYGYT
-,TRBJ1-2,TRBV5-1,ASSLEGTTYGYT